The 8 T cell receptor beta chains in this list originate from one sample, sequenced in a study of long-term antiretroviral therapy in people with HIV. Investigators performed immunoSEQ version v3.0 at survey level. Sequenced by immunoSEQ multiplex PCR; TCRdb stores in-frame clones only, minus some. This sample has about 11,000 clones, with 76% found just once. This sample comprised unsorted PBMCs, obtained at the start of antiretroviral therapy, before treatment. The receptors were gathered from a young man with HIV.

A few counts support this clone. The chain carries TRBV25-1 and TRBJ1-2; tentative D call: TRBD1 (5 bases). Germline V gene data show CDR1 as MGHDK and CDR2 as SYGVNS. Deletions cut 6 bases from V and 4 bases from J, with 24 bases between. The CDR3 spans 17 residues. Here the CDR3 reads CASSPTGSARGSYGYTF. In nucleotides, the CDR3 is TGTGCCAGCAGCCCGACTGGCTCAGCGAGGGGCTCCTATGGCTACACCTTC.

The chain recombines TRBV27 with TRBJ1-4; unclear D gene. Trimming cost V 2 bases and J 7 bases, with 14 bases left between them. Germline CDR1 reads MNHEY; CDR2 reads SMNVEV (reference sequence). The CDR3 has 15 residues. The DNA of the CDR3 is TGTGCCAGCAGTTTAAAGTGGCAGCTTAGTGAAAAACTGTTTTTT. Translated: CASSLKWQLSEKLFF.

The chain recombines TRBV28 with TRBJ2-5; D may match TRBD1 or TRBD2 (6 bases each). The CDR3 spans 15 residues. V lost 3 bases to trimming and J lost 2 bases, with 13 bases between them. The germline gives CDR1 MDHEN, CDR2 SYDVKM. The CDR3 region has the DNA TGTGCCAGCAGTTTTGGGGGGCCCCCGCAAGAGACCCAGTACTTC. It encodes CASSFGGPPQETQYF.

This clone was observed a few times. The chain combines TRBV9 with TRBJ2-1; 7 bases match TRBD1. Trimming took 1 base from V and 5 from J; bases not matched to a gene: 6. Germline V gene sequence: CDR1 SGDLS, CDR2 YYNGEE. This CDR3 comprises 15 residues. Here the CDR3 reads CASSVQGDSHNEQFF. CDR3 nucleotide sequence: TGTGCCAGCAGCGTACAGGGGGACAGCCACAATGAGCAGTTCTTC.

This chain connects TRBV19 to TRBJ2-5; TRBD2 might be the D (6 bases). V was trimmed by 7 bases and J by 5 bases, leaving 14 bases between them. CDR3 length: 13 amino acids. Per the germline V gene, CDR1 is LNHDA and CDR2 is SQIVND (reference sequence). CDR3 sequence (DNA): TGTGCCAGTAATCCACAACGGGGGGAGACCCAGTACTTC. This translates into CASNPQRGETQYF. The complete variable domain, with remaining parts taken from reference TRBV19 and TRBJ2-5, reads DGGITQSPKYLFRKEGQNVTLSCEQNLNHDAMYWYRQDPGQGLRLIYYSQIVNDFQKGDIAEGYSVSREKKESFPLTVTSAQKNPTAFYLCASNPQRGETQYFGPGTRLLVL.

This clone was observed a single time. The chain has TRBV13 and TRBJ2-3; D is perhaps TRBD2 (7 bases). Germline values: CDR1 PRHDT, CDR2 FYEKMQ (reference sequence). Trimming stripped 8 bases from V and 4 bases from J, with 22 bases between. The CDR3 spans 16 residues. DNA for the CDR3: TGTGCCAGCCGCTCCTTAGCAGGGGAGGGCTCAGATACGCAGTATTTT. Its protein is CASRSLAGEGSDTQYF.

The CDR3 sequence is CASSRGLSRTDTQYF. The CDR3 DNA is TGTGCCAGCAGCCGAGGACTTTCCCGCACAGATACGCAGTATTTT. The chain recombines TRBV7-2 with TRBJ2-3, with D tentatively TRBD2 (5 bases). Germline V gives CDR1 SGHTA, CDR2 FQGNSA. V was shortened by 5 bases and J by 1 base, with 13 bases between the two germline ends. The CDR3 sequence is 15 residues long.

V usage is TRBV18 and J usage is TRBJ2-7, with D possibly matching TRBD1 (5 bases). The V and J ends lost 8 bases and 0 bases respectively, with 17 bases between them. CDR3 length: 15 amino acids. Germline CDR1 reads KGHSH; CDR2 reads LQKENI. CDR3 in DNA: TGTGCCAGCAGCACGGTGTCAGGGATCTCCTACGAGCAGTACTTC. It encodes CASSTVSGISYEQYF.